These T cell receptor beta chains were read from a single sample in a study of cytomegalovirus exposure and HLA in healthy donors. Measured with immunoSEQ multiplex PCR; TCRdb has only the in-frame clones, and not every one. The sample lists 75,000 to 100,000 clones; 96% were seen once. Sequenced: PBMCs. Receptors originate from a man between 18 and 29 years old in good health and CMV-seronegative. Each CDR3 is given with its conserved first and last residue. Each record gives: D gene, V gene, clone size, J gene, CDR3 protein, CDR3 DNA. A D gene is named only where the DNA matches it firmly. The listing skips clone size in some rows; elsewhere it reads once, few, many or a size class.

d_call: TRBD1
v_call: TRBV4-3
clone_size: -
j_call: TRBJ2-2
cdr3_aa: CASSRDRVTGELFF
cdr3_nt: TGCGCCAGCTCCCGGGACAGAGTCACCGGGGAGCTGTTTTTT

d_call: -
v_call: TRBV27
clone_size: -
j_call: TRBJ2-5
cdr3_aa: CASSLSGETQYF
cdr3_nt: TGTGCCAGCAGTTTATCCGGAGAGACCCAGTACTTC

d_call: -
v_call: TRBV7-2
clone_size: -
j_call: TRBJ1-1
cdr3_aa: CASSLGRVEAFF
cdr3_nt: TGTGCCAGCAGCTTAGGGCGGGTTGAAGCTTTCTTT

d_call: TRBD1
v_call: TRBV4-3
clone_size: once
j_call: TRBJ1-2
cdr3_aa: CASSQDRGRPGGYTF
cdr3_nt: TGCGCCAGCAGCCAAGACAGGGGGCGGCCTGGAGGCTACACCTTC

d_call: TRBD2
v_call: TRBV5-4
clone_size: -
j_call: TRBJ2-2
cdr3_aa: CASSLDPQRELTGELFF
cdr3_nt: TGTGCCAGCAGCTTGGACCCCCAGCGGGAGTTGACCGGGGAGCTGTTTTTT

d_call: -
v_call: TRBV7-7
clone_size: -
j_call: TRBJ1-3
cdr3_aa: CASSPTGGNTIYF
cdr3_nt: TGTGCTAGCAGCCCAACCGGTGGAAACACCATATATTTT

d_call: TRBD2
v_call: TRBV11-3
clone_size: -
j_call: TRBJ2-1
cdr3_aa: CASSLGASGTDWHEQFF
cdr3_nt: TGTGCCAGCAGCTTGGGGGCTAGCGGGACCGACTGGCATGAGCAGTTCTTC

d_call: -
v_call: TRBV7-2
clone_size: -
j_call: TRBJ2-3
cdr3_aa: CASSLVRDEVTQYF
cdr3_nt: TGTGCCAGCAGCTTAGTCCGAGATGAGGTTACGCAGTATTTT

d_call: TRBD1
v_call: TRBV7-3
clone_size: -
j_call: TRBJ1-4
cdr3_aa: CASSLRVRQGVESQAKLFF
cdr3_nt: TGTGCCAGCAGCTTAAGGGTTAGGCAGGGGGTAGAGTCTCAGGCAAAACTGTTTTTT

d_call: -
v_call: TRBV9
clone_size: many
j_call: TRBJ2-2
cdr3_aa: CASSVLGGGELFF
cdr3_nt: TGTGCCAGCAGCGTCTTGGGGGGCGGGGAGCTGTTTTTT

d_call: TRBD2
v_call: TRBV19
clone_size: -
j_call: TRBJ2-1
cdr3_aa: CASSRTSGPYNEQFF
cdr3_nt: TGTGCCAGTAGTAGGACTAGCGGGCCTTACAATGAGCAGTTCTTC

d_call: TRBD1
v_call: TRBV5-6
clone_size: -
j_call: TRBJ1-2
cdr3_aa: CASSPTGGLPIYGHTF
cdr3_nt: TGTGCCAGCAGCCCGACAGGGGGGCTACCCATTTATGGCCACACCTTC

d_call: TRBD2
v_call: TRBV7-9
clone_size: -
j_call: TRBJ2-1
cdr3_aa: CASSKSGGNEQFF
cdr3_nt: TGTGCCAGCAGCAAGAGCGGGGGTAATGAGCAGTTCTTC

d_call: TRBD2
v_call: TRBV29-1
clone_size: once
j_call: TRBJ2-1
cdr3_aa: CSAKREEAYNEQFF
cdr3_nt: TGCAGCGCCAAGCGGGAGGAAGCCTACAATGAGCAGTTCTTC

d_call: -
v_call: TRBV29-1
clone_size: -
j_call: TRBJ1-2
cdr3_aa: CSVVGGVNYGYTF
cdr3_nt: TGCAGCGTTGTCGGGGGGGTTAACTATGGCTACACCTTC

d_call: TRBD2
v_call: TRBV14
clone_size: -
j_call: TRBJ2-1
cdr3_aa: CASSQRGRAYNEQFF
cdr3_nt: TGTGCCAGCAGCCAACGCGGGAGGGCCTACAATGAGCAGTTCTTC

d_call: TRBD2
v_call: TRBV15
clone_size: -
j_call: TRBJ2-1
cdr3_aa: CATSRGQVLAESYNEQFF
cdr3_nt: TGTGCCACCAGCAGGGGCCAGGTACTAGCGGAGTCCTACAATGAGCAGTTCTTC

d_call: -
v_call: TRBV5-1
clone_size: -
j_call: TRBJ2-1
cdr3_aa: CASSLLVSSYNEQFF
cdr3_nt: TGCGCCAGCAGCCTCTTGGTTAGCTCCTACAATGAGCAGTTCTTC

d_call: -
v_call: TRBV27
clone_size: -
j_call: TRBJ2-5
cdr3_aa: CASSLYGSGKETQYF
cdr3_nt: TGTGCCAGCAGTTTATATGGGAGTGGTAAAGAGACCCAGTACTTC

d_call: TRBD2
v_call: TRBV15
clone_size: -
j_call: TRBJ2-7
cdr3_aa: CATSRSRTSGIAYEQYF
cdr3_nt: TGTGCCACCAGCAGATCGCGGACTAGCGGGATAGCATACGAGCAGTACTTC

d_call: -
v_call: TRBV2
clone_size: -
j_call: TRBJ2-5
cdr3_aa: CASSDFMSQYF
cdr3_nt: TGTGCCAGCAGTGATTTCATGTCCCAGTACTTC

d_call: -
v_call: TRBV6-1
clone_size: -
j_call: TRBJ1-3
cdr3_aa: CASSEAGSGNTIYF
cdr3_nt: TGTGCCAGCAGTGAAGCCGGCTCTGGAAACACCATATATTTT

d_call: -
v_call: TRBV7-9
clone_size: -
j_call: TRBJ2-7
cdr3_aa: CASSTRDSSSYEQYF
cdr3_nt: TGTGCCAGCAGTACCAGAGACAGTTCGTCCTACGAGCAGTACTTC

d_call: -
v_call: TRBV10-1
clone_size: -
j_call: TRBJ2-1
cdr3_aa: CASSEGSWAEQFF
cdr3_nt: TGCGCCAGCAGTGAGGGGTCCTGGGCTGAGCAGTTCTTC

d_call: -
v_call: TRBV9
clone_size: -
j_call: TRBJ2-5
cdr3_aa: CASSVSGETQYF
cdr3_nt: TGTGCCAGCAGCGTATCGGGAGAGACCCAGTACTTC

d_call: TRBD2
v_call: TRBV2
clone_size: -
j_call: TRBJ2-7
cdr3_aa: CASSAGLAGAVPYEQYF
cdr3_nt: TGTGCCAGCAGTGCGGGACTAGCGGGAGCAGTTCCCTACGAGCAGTACTTC

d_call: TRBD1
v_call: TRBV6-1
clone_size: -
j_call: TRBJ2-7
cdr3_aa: CASIRTGGVYEQYF
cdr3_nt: TGTGCCAGCATCCGGACAGGGGGGGTCTACGAGCAGTACTTC

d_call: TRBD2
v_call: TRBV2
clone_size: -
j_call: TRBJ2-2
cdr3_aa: CASRGPGLAVYTGELFF
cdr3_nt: TGTGCCAGCAGGGGTCCCGGACTAGCGGTTTACACCGGGGAGCTGTTTTTT

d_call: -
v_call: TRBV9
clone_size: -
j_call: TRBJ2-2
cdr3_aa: CASSGTSTGELFF
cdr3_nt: TGTGCCAGCAGCGGCACTAGCACCGGGGAGCTGTTTTTT